Listed below are T cell receptor beta chains from one sample, sequenced in a study of human T cells and chemical hapten exposure. A single record per CDR3 protein comes from TCRdb applying MiXCR to the RACE reads. The sample includes 150,000 to 200,000 distinct CDR3 sequences, about 14% of them seen just once. The sequenced sample was whole blood, obtained in connection with sensitization to the hapten diphenylcyclopropenone (DPC). Source of these receptors: a woman aged 30 to 39 with alopecia areata. Some clones in this sample may be carry-over from other donors' samples. The CDR3 runs from the conserved cysteine through the conserved F or W. D genes are given only for firm matches. The listing skips clone size in some rows; elsewhere it reads once, few, many or a size class.

>many|TRBV19|TRBD1|TRBJ1-4
CASSIERDRQNEKLFF
TGTGCCAGTAGTATAGAACGGGACAGGCAAAATGAAAAACTGTTTTTT
>-|TRBV11-2|-|TRBJ1-2
CASSSRRGHGGYTF
TGTGCCAGCAGCTCCCGCCGGGGGCATGGTGGCTACACCTTC
>many|TRBV29-1|TRBD2|TRBJ2-3
CSGGLAGDGDTQYF
TGCAGCGGGGGACTAGCGGGAGATGGAGATACGCAGTATTTT
>-|TRBV12-3/TRBV12-4|TRBD1|TRBJ1-1
CASSLGFVVTGATNTEAFF
TGTGCCAGCAGTTTAGGTTTTGTAGTAACAGGGGCTACGAACACTGAAGCTTTCTTT
>few|TRBV7-6|TRBD1|TRBJ1-2
CASSLREGQGAWGYTF
TGTGCCAGCAGCTTAAGGGAGGGACAGGGGGCCTGGGGCTACACCTTC
>-|TRBV4-1|-|TRBJ1-1
CASSPQDGLNTEAFF
TGCGCCAGCAGCCCTCAGGACGGATTGAACACTGAAGCTTTCTTT
>-|TRBV18|-|TRBJ2-5
CASSLAGDPRETQYF
TGTGCCAGCTCGCTAGCAGGGGACCCTCGAGAGACCCAGTACTTC
>few|TRBV20-1|TRBD2|TRBJ2-7
CSASLLAGDYEQYF
TGCAGTGCTAGCCTACTAGCGGGCGACTACGAGCAGTACTTC
>-|TRBV28|-|TRBJ2-2
CASRTLTGELFF
TGTGCCAGCAGAACACTCACCGGGGAGCTGTTTTTT
>many|TRBV6-5|-|TRBJ1-5
CASSYEPGGPQHF
TGTGCCAGCAGTTACGAGCCCGGGGGGCCCCAGCATTTT
>-|TRBV7-2|TRBD2|TRBJ2-2
CASTQTSGAGELFF
TGTGCCAGCACCCAGACTAGCGGGGCCGGGGAGCTGTTTTTT
>-|TRBV20-1|TRBD2|TRBJ2-1
CSAPTSGSYNEQFF
TGCAGTGCCCCAACTAGCGGGAGCTACAATGAGCAGTTCTTC
>many|TRBV6-2/TRBV6-3|-|TRBJ1-2
CASSQPGYGYTF
TGTGCCAGCAGTCAACCGGGGTATGGCTACACCTTC
>many|TRBV7-9|-|TRBJ1-1
CASSQDAEAFF
TGTGCCAGCAGCCAAGACGCTGAAGCTTTCTTT
>many|TRBV29-1|-|TRBJ2-5
CSVDLNQETQYF
TGCAGCGTTGATCTGAATCAAGAGACCCAGTACTTC
>many|TRBV7-2|TRBD1|TRBJ1-2
CASSLVDRGDYGYTF
TGTGCCAGCAGCTTAGTCGACAGGGGTGACTATGGCTACACCTTC
>once|TRBV3-1|-|TRBJ1-5
CASSQTEVQPQHF
TGTGCCAGCAGCCAAACGGAGGTTCAGCCCCAGCATTTT
>few|TRBV12-3/TRBV12-4|-|TRBJ2-1
CASSLGGAVDNEQFF
TGTGCCAGCAGTTTGGGGGGGGCCGTTGACAATGAGCAGTTCTTC
>many|TRBV4-2|TRBD1|TRBJ2-7
CASSRNTLGQGLIYEQYF
TGTGCCAGCAGCCGAAACACCCTTGGACAGGGACTTATCTACGAGCAGTACTTC
>-|TRBV11-2|TRBD2|TRBJ2-3
CASSLSGGLGNADTQYF
TGTGCCAGCAGCTTATCGGGAGGTCTCGGGAACGCTGATACGCAGTATTTT
>few|TRBV6-2/TRBV6-3|-|TRBJ1-5
CASTYSGRGQPQHF
TGTGCCAGCACCTATTCAGGGAGAGGACAGCCCCAGCATTTT
>-|TRBV28|TRBD1|TRBJ1-5
CASSSDRGWRQPQHF
TGTGCCAGCAGTTCCGACAGGGGATGGAGACAGCCCCAGCATTTT
>few|TRBV29-1|-|TRBJ2-2
CSVVLGAGESAGELFF
TGCAGCGTTGTATTGGGGGCAGGGGAGTCGGCCGGGGAGCTGTTTTTT
>-|TRBV11-2|-|TRBJ2-6
CASRSLRANVLTF
TGTGCCAGCAGATCTCTCCGGGCCAACGTCCTGACTTTC
>-|TRBV28|-|TRBJ1-2
CASRRVANYGYTF
TGTGCCAGCAGGCGAGTAGCTAACTATGGCTACACCTTC
>few|TRBV28|TRBD1|TRBJ2-5
CASSYNKITGGTETQYF
TGTGCCAGCAGTTATAATAAGATAACAGGGGGAACGGAGACCCAGTACTTC